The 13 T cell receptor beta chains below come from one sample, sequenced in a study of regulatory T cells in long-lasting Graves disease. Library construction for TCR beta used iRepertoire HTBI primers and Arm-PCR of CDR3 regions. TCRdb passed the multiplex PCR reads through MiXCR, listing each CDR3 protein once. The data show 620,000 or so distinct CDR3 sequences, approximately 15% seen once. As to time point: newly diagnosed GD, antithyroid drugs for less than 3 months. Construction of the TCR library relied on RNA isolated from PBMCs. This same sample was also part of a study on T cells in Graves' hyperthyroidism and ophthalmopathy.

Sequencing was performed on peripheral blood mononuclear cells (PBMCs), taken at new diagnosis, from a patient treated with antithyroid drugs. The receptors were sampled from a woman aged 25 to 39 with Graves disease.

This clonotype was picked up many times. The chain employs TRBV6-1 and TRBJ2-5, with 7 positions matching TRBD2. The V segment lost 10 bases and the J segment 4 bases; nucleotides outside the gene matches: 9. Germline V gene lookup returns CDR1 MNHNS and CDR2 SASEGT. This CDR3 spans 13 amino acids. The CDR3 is CATRGGLIETQYF. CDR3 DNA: TGTGCCACCCGGGGAGGGTTGATAGAGACCCAGTACTTC.

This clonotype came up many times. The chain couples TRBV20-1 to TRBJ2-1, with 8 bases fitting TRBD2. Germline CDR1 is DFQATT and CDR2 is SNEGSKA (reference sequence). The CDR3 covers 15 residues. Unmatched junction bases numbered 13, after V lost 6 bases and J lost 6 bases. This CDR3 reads CSAPGGAGAGNEQFF. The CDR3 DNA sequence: TGCAGTGCCCCGGGGGGAGCGGGAGCGGGCAATGAGCAGTTCTTC.

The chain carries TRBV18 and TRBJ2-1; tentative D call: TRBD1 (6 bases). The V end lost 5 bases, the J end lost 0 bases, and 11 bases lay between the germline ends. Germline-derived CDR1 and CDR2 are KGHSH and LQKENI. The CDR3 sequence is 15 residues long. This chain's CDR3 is CASSVGQSSYNEQFF. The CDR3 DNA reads TGTGCCAGCTCAGTCGGACAGAGCTCCTACAATGAGCAGTTCTTC.

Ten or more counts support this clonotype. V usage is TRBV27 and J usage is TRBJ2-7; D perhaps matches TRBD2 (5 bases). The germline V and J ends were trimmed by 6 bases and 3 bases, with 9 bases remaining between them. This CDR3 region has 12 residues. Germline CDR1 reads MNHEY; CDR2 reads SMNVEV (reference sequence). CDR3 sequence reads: CASSLEGYEQYF. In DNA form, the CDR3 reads TGTGCCAGCAGCCTCGAGGGCTACGAGCAGTACTTC.

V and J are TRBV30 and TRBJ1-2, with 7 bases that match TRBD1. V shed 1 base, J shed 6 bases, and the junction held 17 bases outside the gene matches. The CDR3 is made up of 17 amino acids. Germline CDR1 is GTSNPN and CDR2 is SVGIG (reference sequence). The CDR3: CAWSDQSGTVSYDGYTF. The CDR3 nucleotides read TGTGCCTGGAGTGATCAATCAGGGACAGTCAGTTACGATGGCTACACCTTC. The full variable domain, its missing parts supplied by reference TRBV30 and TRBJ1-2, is SQTIHQWPATLVQPVGSPLSLECTVEGTSNPNLYWYRQAAGRGLQLLFYSVGIGQISSEVPQNLSASRPQDRQFILSSKKLLLSDSGFYLCAWSDQSGTVSYDGYTFGSGTRLTVV.

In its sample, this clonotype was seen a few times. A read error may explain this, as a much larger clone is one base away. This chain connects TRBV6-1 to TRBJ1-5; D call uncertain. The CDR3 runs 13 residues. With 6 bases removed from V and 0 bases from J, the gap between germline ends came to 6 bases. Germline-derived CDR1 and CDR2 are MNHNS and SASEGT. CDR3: CASSPFSNQPQHF. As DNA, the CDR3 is TGTGCCAGCAGCCCCTTTAGCAATCAGCCCCAGCATTTT.

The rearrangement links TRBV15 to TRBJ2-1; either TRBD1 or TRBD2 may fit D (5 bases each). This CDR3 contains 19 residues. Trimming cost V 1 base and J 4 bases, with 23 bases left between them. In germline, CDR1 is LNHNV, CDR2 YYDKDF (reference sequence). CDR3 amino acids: CATSRAFVGERHEYNEQFF. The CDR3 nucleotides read TGTGCCACCAGCAGAGCTTTCGTAGGGGAGCGGCACGAATACAATGAGCAGTTCTTC.

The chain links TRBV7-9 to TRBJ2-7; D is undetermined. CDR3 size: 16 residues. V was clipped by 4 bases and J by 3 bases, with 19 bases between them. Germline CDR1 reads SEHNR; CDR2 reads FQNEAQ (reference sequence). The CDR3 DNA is TGTGCCAGCAGCTCGCAGTCCCCTCCCGTCCTCTACGAGCAGTACTTC. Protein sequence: CASSSQSPPVLYEQYF.

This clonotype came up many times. The CDR3 reads CASSPREGGQYF. For the CDR3, the DNA is TGTGCCAGCAGCCCCCGTGAAGGAGGGCAGTATTTT. V usage is TRBV6-1 and J usage is TRBJ2-3; the D gene is possibly TRBD2 (5 bases). The CDR3 totals 12 residues. V gave up 6 bases and J gave up 11 bases, with 15 bases separating them. From germline, CDR1 is MNHNS and CDR2 SASEGT.

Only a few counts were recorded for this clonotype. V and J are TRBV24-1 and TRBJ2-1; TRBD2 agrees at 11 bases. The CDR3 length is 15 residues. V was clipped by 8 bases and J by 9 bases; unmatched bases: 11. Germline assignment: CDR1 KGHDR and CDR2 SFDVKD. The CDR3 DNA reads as TGTGCCACCAATGACCCCACTAGCGGGAGTATTGAGCAGTTCTTC. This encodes CATNDPTSGSIEQFF.

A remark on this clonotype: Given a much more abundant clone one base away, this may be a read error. CDR3 coding DNA: TGTGCCAGCAGCGCTCCCGTGGGGCTTGAGACCCAGTACTTC. Amino acids: CASSAPVGLETQYF. The V call is TRBV2, the J call TRBJ2-7; a weak D match, TRBD1 (5 bases). The J call may be faulty, since TRBJ2-5 better matches the DNA end. Germline V CDR1 and CDR2: SNHLY, FYNNEI. The CDR3 is 14 amino acids.

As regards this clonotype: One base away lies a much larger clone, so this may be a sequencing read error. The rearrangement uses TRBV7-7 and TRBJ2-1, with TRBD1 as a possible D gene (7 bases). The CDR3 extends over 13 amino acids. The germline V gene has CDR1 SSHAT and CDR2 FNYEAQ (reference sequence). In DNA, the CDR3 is TGTGCTAGCGGCTCGGGACAGATCAATGAGCAGTTCTTC. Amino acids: CASGSGQINEQFF.

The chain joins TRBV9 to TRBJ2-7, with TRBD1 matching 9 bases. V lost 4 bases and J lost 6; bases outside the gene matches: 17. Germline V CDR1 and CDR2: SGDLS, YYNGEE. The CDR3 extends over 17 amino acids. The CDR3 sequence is CASSPRTIGTGRVEQYF. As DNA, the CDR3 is TGTGCCAGCAGCCCCCGAACGATCGGGACAGGGCGGGTCGAGCAGTACTTC. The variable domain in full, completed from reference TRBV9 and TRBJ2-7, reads DSGVTQTPKHLITATGQRVTLRCSPRSGDLSVYWYQQSLDQGLQFLIQYYNGEERAKGNILERFSAQQFPDLHSELNLSSLELGDSALYFCASSPRTIGTGRVEQYFGPGTRLTVT.